This T cell receptor (beta chain) was documented in a study of CD8+ T cells in alopecia areata (dated by TCRdb to between 2017 and 2018). About the study as a whole: The treated patients took part in an open-label pilot trial in which moderate-to-severe alopecia areata was treated with oral tofacitinib at 5 to 10 mg twice daily. Scalp clonality was compared across normal scalp (n=4), patchy alopecia areata scalp (n=8), and alopecia totalis/universalis scalp (n=8). Biopsies were taken from tofacitinib-treated patients at baseline and again at 4 and 24 weeks into treatment, and several of those patients also had a later scalp biopsy. TCRbeta CDR3 regions were amplified by immunoSEQ multiplex PCR with 35 Vbeta forward and 13 Jbeta reverse primers. RNA came from the PAXgene miRNA kit for fixed scalp, the miRNeasy kit for PBMCs, and the RNeasy kit for mouse skin. In both human patients and the C3H/HeJ mouse model, the study applied high-throughput TCRbeta sequencing to look at T cell clonal expansion in alopecia areata. On the human side, TCRbeta sequencing was run on scalp tissue and on sorted CD4+ and CD8+ peripheral blood T cells from healthy controls and from alopecia areata patients with either patchy or totalis/universalis disease. Patients stayed on tofacitinib for 6 to 18 months and then had 6 months of follow-up off drug so that delayed response and recurrence could be assessed.

Overall study results and their limits: Higher clonality and more expanded CD8+ clones were observed in lesional scalp than in normal scalp, particularly in alopecia totalis/universalis, a finding suggestive of antigenic drive. Unlike mouse skin, where gammadelta T cells dominate, normal human skin contains resident alphabeta T cells that get sequenced too, which complicates analysis of the scalp TCR repertoire. Shared TCR sequences between patients were less evident than in mice, which may be partly attributable to HLA diversity in the patient population.

This sample's time point label indicates: baseline before oral tofacitinib. From alopecia areata patients, peripheral blood was collected along with lesional scalp punch biopsies. PBMCs were isolated by density centrifugation and stained for CD3, CD4 and CD8, and CD4+ and CD8+ T cells were sorted on a FACSAria. Libraries were built with the immunoSEQ multiplex PCR assay. RNA was extracted from all samples and reverse transcribed into cDNA as template for TCR sequencing. First-strand cDNA was synthesized with SuperScript III using a 2:1 mix of oligo-dT and random hexamers. Amplification bias was assessed with a synthetic immune receptor repertoire, and residual bias was removed computationally. Processing in the source paper ran as follows. Raw reads were preprocessed to remove errors, and CDR3 was defined by IMGT conventions from the conserved cysteine to phenylalanine. To get clonality, Shannon entropy was normalized by log2 of the number of productive unique TCRs and the result was subtracted from 1. Scalp TCRbeta sequences were cross-referenced with sorted blood CD4 and CD8 repertoires so that the CD4 or CD8 identity of scalp clones could be inferred. Drawn from immuneACCESS, this table holds only the in-frame rearrangements with V and J called that TCRdb kept. Clones are partly lost; checked studies trace under half to an unresolved V gene and leave the rest unexplained. V, J and clone size reflect that table, while D and trimming were determined from the DNA. The sample profile shows roughly 150,000 clones; approximately 53% of them were found once. The ten largest clonotypes hold less than 20% of the sample.

The V end loses 3 bases and the J end loses 1 base, and a stretch of 7 bases separates them. The cysteine opens and the phenylalanine closes a CDR3 of 12 amino acids. Just CDR3 DNA is preserved here, 36 bases in frame from base 1. Looking up the germline V gene yields CDR1 SQVTM and CDR2 ANQGSEA. Remarks on this clone: The antigen it recognizes is unknown. No much larger clone exists at a distance of one base, and base qualities are not known. Distinct nucleotide sequences in the sample also encode this CDR3.

The receptor's source is a human donor with alopecia areata. The material sequenced was CD8+ T cells sorted from blood, taken at week 0. The chain is assembled from TRBV29-1 and TRBJ2-7, with an unclear D gene assignment. The nucleotides read TGCAGCGTTGAGGTCAGTTCCTACGAGCAGTACTTC. It translates to CSVEVSSYEQYF.